Shown below are 11 T cell receptor beta chains from a single sample sequenced in a study of cytomegalovirus exposure and HLA in healthy donors. The PCR ran on 60 Vbeta and 13 Jbeta primers. Assay used: immunoSEQ multiplex PCR; TCRdb lists only in-frame clones, some missing. The sample consists of more than 110,000 clones, about 80% of them appearing once. Specimen: PBMCs. Source of these receptors: a male donor in good health and CMV-seronegative.

This clone appeared once. The J gene is TRBJ2-6, the V gene TRBV11-2; TRBD1 is a possible D gene (5 bases). This CDR3 region has 18 residues. Germline-derived CDR1 and CDR2 are SGHAT and FQNNGV. V was trimmed by 5 bases and J by 0 bases, leaving 17 bases between them. DNA for the CDR3: TGTGCCAGCAGCCTATCCCCTAGGACACGCTCTGGGGCCAACGTCCTGACTTTC. It translates to CASSLSPRTRSGANVLTF.

The table lists this clone with a few counts. J is TRBJ1-1 and V is TRBV5-1; TRBD1 is a possible D gene (5 bases). This CDR3 comprises 13 residues. Looked up from germline, CDR1 is SGHRS and CDR2 is YFSETQ. Trimming shortened V by 6 bases and J by 1 base, and 10 bases separated the two germline ends. The DNA of the CDR3 is TGCGCCAGCAAAGACAGCCCGAACACTGAAGCTTTCTTT. Translation gives CASKDSPNTEAFF. The complete variable domain, with remaining parts taken from reference TRBV5-1 and TRBJ1-1, reads KAGVTQTPRYLIKTRGQQVTLSCSPISGHRSVSWYQQTPGQGLQFLFEYFSETQRNKGNFPGRFSGRQFSNSRSEMNVSTLELGDSALYLCASKDSPNTEAFFGQGTRLTVV.

The V and J genes are TRBV6-5 and TRBJ1-1; D gene ambiguous. Germline V gives CDR1 MNHEY, CDR2 SVGAGI. The CDR3 is made up of 13 amino acids. The V and J ends lost 0 bases and 5 bases respectively, with 7 bases between them. CDR3 amino acids: CASSYSGPTEAFF. The CDR3 region has the DNA TGTGCCAGCAGTTACTCGGGCCCAACTGAAGCTTTCTTT.

This clone appeared a few times. The chain has TRBV27 and TRBJ2-3; a possible D gene is TRBD2 (5 bases). Germline loops: CDR1 MNHEY, CDR2 SMNVEV (reference sequence). Trimming took 8 bases from V and 2 from J, leaving 17 bases between them. CDR3 size: 15 residues. CDR3 amino acids: CASPLPRGNTDTQYF. The DNA of the CDR3 is TGTGCCAGCCCTCTACCCCGAGGGAACACAGATACGCAGTATTTT.

This chain links TRBV4-1 with TRBJ1-4, with D possibly being TRBD1 (5 bases). There are 17 residues in the CDR3. Germline CDR1 MGHRA, CDR2 YSYEKL. Trimming removed 0 bases at V and 6 bases at J, with 17 bases between. The CDR3 nucleotides are TGCGCCAGCAGCCAAGATGGGCACAGGAGTCAAGATGAAAAACTGTTTTTT. Translated, it gives CASSQDGHRSQDEKLFF.

The chain has TRBV2 and TRBJ1-3; no firm D call. Germline V gives CDR1 SNHLY, CDR2 FYNNEI. The CDR3 loop spans 12 amino acids. Trimming shortened V by 8 bases and J by 2 bases, and 7 bases separated the two germline ends. The chain's CDR3 is CASGEAGNTIYF. The CDR3 DNA follows: TGTGCCAGCGGAGAGGCTGGAAACACCATATATTTT.

The chain joins TRBV19 to TRBJ2-3, with TRBD1 identical over 8 bases. There are 15 residues in the CDR3. Germline trimming cut 5 bases from V and 4 bases from J; bases unmatched to any gene: 8. Germline V lookup: CDR1 LNHDA, CDR2 SQIVND (reference sequence). The CDR3 spells CASSASLTGADTQYF. CDR3 bases: TGTGCCAGTAGTGCATCCTTGACAGGGGCAGATACGCAGTATTTT.

This rearrangement joins TRBV2 to TRBJ2-7, with 7 bases matching TRBD2. The J segment lost 2 bases and the V segment lost 9 bases, leaving 7 bases of the junction unmatched. The CDR3 covers 13 residues. Germline V gene data show CDR1 as SNHLY and CDR2 as FYNNEI. In DNA form, the CDR3 reads TGTGCCAGATCTAGCGGTTTTACCTACGAGCAGTACTTC. This sequence encodes CARSSGFTYEQYF.

The chain employs TRBV2 and TRBJ2-7; 7 bases match TRBD2. After removal of 1 base from V and 4 bases from J, the junction contained 13 bases not matched to a gene. Germline V lookup: CDR1 SNHLY, CDR2 FYNNEI. This CDR3 has 17 residues. The CDR3 spells CASSEGGGSGAAYEQYF. The CDR3 DNA reads TGTGCCAGCAGTGAAGGGGGGGGGAGCGGCGCTGCTTACGAGCAGTACTTC.

This CDR3 reads CASSYGLGEGYGYTF. The CDR3 nucleotides read TGTGCCAGCAGTTACGGCTTGGGGGAGGGGTATGGCTACACCTTC. The V and J genes are TRBV6-5 and TRBJ1-2; a possible D gene is TRBD1 (5 bases). Germline loops: CDR1 MNHEY, CDR2 SVGAGI. Trimming shortened V by 2 bases and J by 5 bases, and 15 bases separated the two germline ends. The CDR3 sequence is 15 residues long.

V is TRBV7-2 and J is TRBJ1-1; 10 bases match TRBD1. Unmatched junction bases numbered 2, after V lost 3 bases and J lost 4 bases. The CDR3 consists of 14 residues. Germline V gene sequence: CDR1 SGHTA, CDR2 FQGNSA. This chain's CDR3 is CASSFGDRGTEAFF. The CDR3 DNA sequence: TGTGCCAGCAGCTTCGGGGACAGGGGCACTGAAGCTTTCTTT.